Shown below are 27 T cell receptor beta chains from a single sample sequenced in a study of CD8 T cells in Susac syndrome. Random hexamers served to reverse transcribe roughly 0.45 to 1 ug RNA. One entry per CDR3 protein, called by TCRdb with MiXCR from the immunoSEQ multiplex PCR reads. This table holds around 50,000 distinct CDR3 sequences, about 91% found once. Sequenced input: CD8+ T cells from PBMCs. Receptors originate from a human donor in good health.

The chain has TRBV10-2 and TRBJ1-2, with TRBD1 identical over 8 bases. The J segment lost 5 bases and the V segment lost 6 bases, leaving 11 bases of the junction unmatched. The CDR3 has 15 residues. The V gene's germline CDR1 is WSHSY and CDR2 SAAADI. The DNA for the CDR3 is TGCGCCAGCAGGGCCACGGCAGGGGGCGCGTATGGCTACACCTTC. Translation: CASRATAGGAYGYTF.

V usage is TRBV7-9 and J usage is TRBJ2-7; unclear D gene. The CDR3 length is 13 residues. Germline loops: CDR1 SEHNR, CDR2 FQNEAQ (reference sequence). V lost 11 bases and J 2 bases, leaving 16 bases between the germline ends. The CDR3 sequence: CASRPGSTYEQYF. The CDR3 DNA reads TGTGCCTCTCGTCCGGGCTCCACCTACGAGCAGTACTTC.

This clonotype was seen more than once but under ten times. This chain uses TRBV7-2 with TRBJ2-7, with D perhaps being TRBD1 or TRBD2 (6 bases each). Germline CDR1 and CDR2: SGHTA and FQGNSA. The CDR3 is 15 amino acids. The V end lost 1 base, the J end lost 2 bases, and 12 bases lay between the germline ends. In DNA, the CDR3 is TGTGCCAGCAGCTTAGGGGCAGGGGAGGCCTACGAGCAGTACTTC. This sequence encodes CASSLGAGEAYEQYF. Using reference TRBV7-2 and TRBJ2-7 for the parts outside the CDR3, the full variable domain is GAGVSQSPSNKVTEKGKDVELRCDPISGHTALYWYRQSLGQGLEFLIYFQGNSAPDKSGLPSDRFSAERTGGSVSTLTIQRTQQEDSAVYLCASSLGAGEAYEQYFGPGTRLTVT.

This chain joins TRBV5-4 and TRBJ2-2; 9 positions agree with TRBD1. Trimming removed 9 bases from V and 2 bases from J; junction bases left unmatched: 5. Germline-derived CDR1 and CDR2 are SGHNT and YYREEE (reference sequence). CDR3 length: 14 residues. The CDR3 spells CATSGQGNTGELFF. The CDR3 region has the DNA TGTGCCACTTCGGGACAGGGAAACACCGGGGAGCTGTTTTTT.

The chain couples TRBV27 to TRBJ1-1, with D possibly matching TRBD1 (6 bases). Germline CDR1 MNHEY, CDR2 SMNVEV (reference sequence). Trimming pared 6 bases from V and 7 bases from J, leaving 15 bases between. CDR3 length equals 13 residues. CDR3 protein: CASSPTGQIEAFF. In DNA form, the CDR3 reads TGTGCCAGCAGCCCTACCGGACAGATTGAAGCTTTCTTT.

The rearrangement joins TRBV7-2 to TRBJ2-7; TRBD1 aligns across 10 bases. The germline V gene has CDR1 SGHTA and CDR2 FQGNSA. The CDR3 has 15 amino acids. J was trimmed by 3 bases and V by 0 bases; bases with no gene match: 2. The CDR3 reads CASSLARDRGYEQYF. In DNA, the CDR3 is TGTGCCAGCAGCTTAGCGAGGGACAGGGGCTACGAGCAGTACTTC.

The V and J genes are TRBV20-1 and TRBJ1-5; D unresolved. CDR3 length: 18 amino acids. CDR1 and CDR2 from the germline V gene are DFQATT and SNEGSKA (reference sequence). Trimming shortened V by 4 bases and J by 1 base, and 23 bases separated the two germline ends. The CDR3 loop is CSATNHDEPPASNQPQHF. The DNA of the CDR3 is TGCAGTGCTACTAACCACGACGAACCCCCGGCGAGCAATCAGCCCCAGCATTTT.

The chain couples TRBV7-9 to TRBJ2-7; the D gene is possibly TRBD1 (5 bases). CDR3 length equals 13 residues. Trimming pared 3 bases from V and 3 bases from J, leaving 9 bases between. Germline V CDR1 and CDR2: SEHNR, FQNEAQ (reference sequence). CDR3 DNA sequence: TGTGCCAGCAGCTTGTTGACAGACTACGAGCAGTACTTC. Translation: CASSLLTDYEQYF.

CDR3 DNA: TGTGCCAGCAGCCCCCCAGGGGGCGGCGAGCAGTACTTC. It encodes CASSPPGGGEQYF. The V gene is TRBV7-9, the J gene TRBJ2-7; TRBD1 agrees at 8 bases. Germline-derived CDR1 and CDR2 are SEHNR and FQNEAQ (reference sequence). V lost 5 bases, J lost 6 bases, and 6 bases stayed unmatched. The CDR3 extends over 13 amino acids.

V gene TRBV27 combines with J gene TRBJ1-3; no clear D gene. CDR3 length: 14 amino acids. In germline, CDR1 is MNHEY, CDR2 SMNVEV (reference sequence). V lost 5 bases, J lost 0 bases, and 8 bases lay in between. The CDR3 region has the DNA TGTGCCAGCAGTCTACCCTTCTCTGGAAACACCATATATTTT. Its protein is CASSLPFSGNTIYF.

The rearrangement links TRBV20-1 to TRBJ1-1; a possible D gene is TRBD1 (5 bases). CDR3 size: 12 residues. Germline-derived CDR1 and CDR2 are DFQATT and SNEGSKA (reference sequence). In DNA, the CDR3 is TGCCAAGGAAAACGGGGGGACACTGAAGCTTTCTTT. Amino acid sequence: CQGKRGDTEAFF.

CDR3 loop: CASSLLAGDTDTQYF. The CDR3 DNA reads as TGTGCCAGTAGTTTATTAGCGGGGGACACAGATACGCAGTATTTT. The chain combines TRBV19 with TRBJ2-3; 9 nucleotides agree with TRBD2. V gave up 5 bases and J gave up 2 bases; unmatched junction bases: 5. Germline CDR1 reads LNHDA; CDR2 reads SQIVND (reference sequence). This CDR3 comprises 15 residues.

V and J are TRBV9 and TRBJ1-1, with 7 bases lining up with TRBD1. The trim removed 0 bases at V and 6 bases at J, leaving 11 bases unmatched. The CDR3 is 16 amino acids. Germline assignment: CDR1 SGDLS and CDR2 YYNGEE. CDR3 protein: CASSVDQSTGKSEAFF. The DNA of the CDR3 is TGTGCCAGCAGCGTAGATCAATCGACAGGGAAATCTGAAGCTTTCTTT.

J is TRBJ2-3 and V is TRBV5-1; D is ambiguous. Germline CDR1 SGHRS, CDR2 YFSETQ. Trimming shortened V by 4 bases and J by 6 bases, and 9 bases separated the two germline ends. This CDR3 contains 12 residues. CDR3 bases: TGCGCCAGCAGCGAAGAGAGGGATACGCAGTATTTT. Its translation is CASSEERDTQYF.

This chain uses TRBV7-9 with TRBJ2-7, with D perhaps TRBD1 or TRBD2 (5 bases each). Germline loops: CDR1 SEHNR, CDR2 FQNEAQ (reference sequence). The CDR3 totals 15 residues. V shed 6 bases and J shed 3 bases, with 18 bases lying between them. The CDR3 bases are TGTGCCAGCAGTCGGGACCTGACAGTCGACTACGAGCAGTACTTC. This encodes CASSRDLTVDYEQYF.

V gene TRBV6-2 or TRBV6-3 combines with J gene TRBJ2-2; the D gene is possibly TRBD2 (6 bases). The CDR3 is 14 amino acids. Germline loops: CDR1 MNHEY, CDR2 SVGEGT. V dropped 9 bases and J dropped 0 bases, with 11 bases sitting between them. The CDR3 sequence: CASTGTANTGELFF. CDR3 DNA sequence: TGTGCCAGTACCGGGACTGCGAACACCGGGGAGCTGTTTTTT.

The chain employs TRBV7-2 and TRBJ2-1; TRBD1 agrees at 7 bases. Losses at the gene ends were 5 bases for V and 2 bases for J; bases not matched to a gene: 6. The CDR3 runs 15 residues. Per germline, CDR1 SGHTA and CDR2 FQGNSA. CDR3 residues: CASSVRDSTYNEQFF. The CDR3, as DNA: TGTGCCAGCAGCGTCCGGGACAGTACCTACAATGAGCAGTTCTTC. The full variable domain, with the rest looked up from reference TRBV7-2 and TRBJ2-1, is GAGVSQSPSNKVTEKGKDVELRCDPISGHTALYWYRQSLGQGLEFLIYFQGNSAPDKSGLPSDRFSAERTGGSVSTLTIQRTQQEDSAVYLCASSVRDSTYNEQFFGPGTRLTVL.

The chain joins TRBV6-5 to TRBJ2-1; 16 bases line up with TRBD2. This CDR3 has 18 amino acids. The germline V gene encodes CDR1 MNHEY and CDR2 SVGAGI. Germline trimming cut 2 bases from V and 8 bases from J; bases unmatched to any gene: 9. The CDR3 loop is CASSYPGLAGGPGDEQFF. For the CDR3, the DNA is TGTGCCAGCAGTTACCCGGGACTAGCGGGAGGGCCTGGGGATGAGCAGTTCTTC.

This chain uses TRBV20-1 with TRBJ2-7; D is tentatively TRBD1 or TRBD2 (6 bases each). The germline gives CDR1 DFQATT, CDR2 SNEGSKA (reference sequence). The V end was cut by 0 bases, the J end by 3 bases, with 21 bases between. The CDR3 is 17 amino acids. This CDR3 reads CSAREGAGQTDGYEQYF. The CDR3 DNA sequence: TGCAGTGCTAGAGAGGGGGCGGGGCAAACTGATGGCTACGAGCAGTACTTC.

Here the CDR3 reads CASSQVRGLYEQYF. The CDR3 DNA reads TGCGCCAGCAGCCAAGTAAGGGGGCTATACGAGCAGTACTTC. V usage is TRBV4-1 and J usage is TRBJ2-7; 7 nucleotides line up with TRBD1. Germline V lookup: CDR1 MGHRA, CDR2 YSYEKL. The J segment lost 4 bases and the V segment lost 1 base, leaving 4 bases of the junction unmatched. CDR3 size: 14 residues.

This chain uses TRBV12-3 or TRBV12-4 with TRBJ2-7, with D tentatively TRBD1 or TRBD2 (5 bases each). This CDR3 is built from 14 residues. Deletions cut 6 bases from V and 2 bases from J, with 14 bases between. CDR3 sequence: CASRPGPHPYEQYF. CDR3 in DNA: TGTGCCAGCAGACCGGGACCGCACCCCTACGAGCAGTACTTC.

This chain connects TRBV7-9 to TRBJ2-7, with D perhaps TRBD1 (6 bases). V lost 6 bases to trimming and J lost 5 bases, with 20 bases between them. The CDR3 is 15 amino acids. Germline values: CDR1 SEHNR, CDR2 FQNEAQ (reference sequence). CDR3 bases: TGTGCCAGCAGACACCGGGACATCCTCTTAAACGAGCAGTACTTC. Translated: CASRHRDILLNEQYF.

The V gene is TRBV20-1, the J gene TRBJ2-1; TRBD2 might be the D (5 bases). V was clipped by 1 base and J by 4 bases, with 20 bases between them. This CDR3 spans 17 amino acids. CDR1 is DFQATT, CDR2 SNEGSKA, per germline (reference sequence). The CDR3 sequence: CSARALLGGPSYNEQFF. CDR3 nucleotide sequence: TGCAGTGCTAGAGCCCTCTTAGGCGGGCCGTCGTACAATGAGCAGTTCTTC.

The J gene is TRBJ2-7, the V gene TRBV4-3; D uncertain. The V gene's germline CDR1 is LGHNA and CDR2 YSLEER. There are 16 residues in the CDR3. Deletions cut 0 bases from V and 2 bases from J, with 14 bases between. DNA of the CDR3: TGCGCCAGCAGCCAAGAATACGACGGCTACGCCTACGAGCAGTACTTC. Its translation is CASSQEYDGYAYEQYF.

The chain couples TRBV7-2 to TRBJ2-2; no clear D gene. The germline gives CDR1 SGHTA, CDR2 FQGNSA. The CDR3 sequence is 13 residues long. V lost 3 bases and J lost 6, with 8 bases in between. The CDR3: CASSFDWSGELFF. The CDR3 region has the DNA TGTGCCAGCAGCTTCGATTGGTCCGGGGAGCTGTTTTTT.

This clonotype was picked up a small number of times. The chain combines TRBV6-5 with TRBJ2-7, with D hard to call. Looked up from germline, CDR1 is MNHEY and CDR2 is SVGAGI. The CDR3 spans 12 residues. Between the trimmed V and J ends, which lost 0 bases and 5 bases, there was a span of 5 bases. DNA of the CDR3: TGTGCCAGCAGTTACTCACCAGACGAGCAGTACTTC. This translates into CASSYSPDEQYF.

Written as DNA, the CDR3 is TGTGCCATCAGCCCGGGCCTCCGGGGGCAGTATTTT. Translating gives CAISPGLRGQYF. The rearrangement joins TRBV10-3 to TRBJ2-3, with D possibly being TRBD2 (5 bases). This CDR3 contains 12 residues. From germline, CDR1 is ENHRY and CDR2 SYGVKD. V shed 6 bases and J shed 11 bases, with 15 bases lying between them.